These 8 T cell receptor beta chains originate from one sample sequenced in a study of cytomegalovirus exposure and HLA in healthy donors. PCR used 60 Vbeta primers and 13 Jbeta primers. Some clones are missing from TCRdb's copy, which holds only in-frame ones; the method was immunoSEQ multiplex PCR. The repertoire holds over 95,000 clones, over 65% seen once, with about 5.4% in the top ten. What was sequenced was PBMCs. These receptors all stem from a woman in her twenties or thirties in good health and CMV-seropositive.

The chain recombines TRBV4-1 with TRBJ2-6, with TRBD1 as a possible D gene (6 bases). Between the trimmed V and J ends, which lost 4 bases and 2 bases, there was a span of 12 bases. From germline, CDR1 is MGHRA and CDR2 YSYEKL. The CDR3 totals 16 residues. The CDR3 loop reads CASSPKRTAGANVLTF. DNA for the CDR3: TGCGCCAGCAGCCCTAAACGGACAGCTGGGGCCAACGTCCTGACTTTC.

The J gene is TRBJ1-1, the V gene TRBV10-3; TRBD1 is a possible D gene (6 bases). The CDR3 runs 14 residues. Germline loops: CDR1 ENHRY, CDR2 SYGVKD. V lost 2 bases, J lost 9 bases, and 16 bases lay in between. Here the CDR3 DNA reads TGTGCCATCAGTGAGCCGAACGCCGGGGACAAAGCTTTCTTT. The encoded protein is CAISEPNAGDKAFF.

This chain uses TRBV10-3 with TRBJ2-3; the match to TRBD2 covers 8 bases. The CDR3 consists of 16 residues. J gave up 2 bases and V 3 bases, and 7 bases lay outside the gene matches. The germline V gene has CDR1 ENHRY and CDR2 SYGVKD. DNA of the CDR3: TGTGCCATCAGTGAATCGACGGGAGGGCCCACAGATACGCAGTATTTT. This codes for CAISESTGGPTDTQYF.

The chain has TRBV9 and TRBJ2-1; D unclear. Trimming pared 3 bases from V and 2 bases from J, leaving 18 bases between. The CDR3 is made up of 17 amino acids. Germline loops: CDR1 SGDLS, CDR2 YYNGEE. The CDR3 nucleotides read TGTGCCAGCAGCGCCTACCTTGCAGCGATAACCTACAATGAGCAGTTCTTC. Amino acids: CASSAYLAAITYNEQFF.

This CDR3 is CASSPGTFLRAEAFF. The CDR3 nucleotides are TGTGCCAGCAGTCCCGGGACTTTTCTTCGTGCTGAAGCTTTCTTT. The chain combines TRBV6-6 with TRBJ1-1; D might be TRBD1 (5 bases). This CDR3 is 15 amino acids long. Per the germline V gene, CDR1 is MNHNY and CDR2 is SVGAGI (reference sequence). Trimming pared 5 bases from V and 6 bases from J, leaving 19 bases between.

The J gene is TRBJ2-2, the V gene TRBV15; TRBD1 matches 9 bases. CDR1 LNHNV and CDR2 YYDKDF come from the germline V gene (reference sequence). This CDR3 is 18 amino acids long. The V segment lost 0 bases and the J segment 5 bases; nucleotides outside the gene matches: 10. CDR3 in amino acids: CATSRDWPGTGWTGELFF. The CDR3 DNA reads as TGTGCCACCAGCAGAGATTGGCCCGGGACAGGGTGGACCGGGGAGCTGTTTTTT.

V is TRBV11-1 and J is TRBJ2-2, with unresolved D. CDR3 size: 12 residues. Germline CDR1 is SGHAT and CDR2 is FQDESV (reference sequence). V lost 7 bases and J lost 1, with 4 bases in between. CDR3 sequence reads: CASNKNTGELFF. The CDR3 DNA is TGTGCCAGCAACAAGAACACCGGGGAGCTGTTTTTT.

This CDR3 is CASNDIAGSGVEQFF. In DNA, the CDR3 is TGTGCCAGCAATGATATAGCGGGTTCGGGTGTTGAGCAGTTCTTC. The chain uses TRBV2 and TRBJ2-1; 7 bases agree with TRBD2. Germline values: CDR1 SNHLY, CDR2 FYNNEI. The CDR3 has 15 amino acids. V lost 7 bases to trimming and J lost 9 bases; unmatched junction nucleotides: 15.